A single sample gave rise to the 22 T cell receptor beta chains below, sequenced in a study of blood T cell repertoires in COVID-19. Using immunoSEQ multiplex PCR, the repertoire was profiled, and TCRdb retains in-frame clones only, with some absent. The sample lists around 15,000 clones, around 80% occurring once. The sample was peripheral blood. These receptors were collected from a woman in her seventies with active COVID-19.

The chain combines TRBV5-1 with TRBJ1-3, with D unclear. CDR3 length equals 14 residues. The V gene's germline CDR1 is SGHRS and CDR2 YFSETQ. V was pared by 6 bases and J by 0 bases, with 10 bases between. This CDR3 reads CASNEGSSGNTIYF. DNA for the CDR3: TGCGCCAGCAACGAAGGGAGCTCTGGAAACACCATATATTTT. Variable domain in full (rest from reference TRBV5-1 and TRBJ1-3): KAGVTQTPRYLIKTRGQQVTLSCSPISGHRSVSWYQQTPGQGLQFLFEYFSETQRNKGNFPGRFSGRQFSNSRSEMNVSTLELGDSALYLCASNEGSSGNTIYFGEGSWLTVV.

The chain has TRBV14 and TRBJ2-5, with 8 bases matching TRBD2. After removal of 4 bases from V and 3 bases from J, the junction contained 7 bases not matched to a gene. Germline V gene data show CDR1 as SGHDN and CDR2 as FVKESK. There are 15 residues in the CDR3. The CDR3 reads CASSPISGREETQYF. CDR3 in DNA: TGTGCCAGCAGCCCGATCAGCGGGAGAGAAGAGACCCAGTACTTC.

The CDR3, as DNA: TGTGCCAGCATAGGCAGGGGCTCTGGGGCCAACGTCCTGACTTTC. Translated: CASIGRGSGANVLTF. V usage is TRBV6-5 and J usage is TRBJ2-6, with a tentative D call TRBD1 (6 bases). The V and J ends lost 7 bases and 0 bases respectively, with 10 bases between them. This CDR3 region has 15 residues. Germline CDR1 reads MNHEY; CDR2 reads SVGAGI.

This clone was detected once. The chain has TRBV9 and TRBJ2-1, with D possibly matching TRBD2 (6 bases). Trimming took 2 bases from V and 11 from J, leaving 17 bases between them. This CDR3 region has 14 residues. Looked up from germline, CDR1 is SGDLS and CDR2 is YYNGEE. CDR3 loop: CASSVGTVGGKQFF. In DNA form, the CDR3 reads TGTGCCAGCAGCGTCGGGACCGTAGGAGGGAAGCAGTTCTTC.

The chain combines TRBV5-1 with TRBJ2-7; 10 bases are shared with TRBD2. The CDR3 loop spans 14 amino acids. Germline V gives CDR1 SGHRS, CDR2 YFSETQ. V was pared by 3 bases and J by 2 bases, with 2 bases of the junction left unmatched. The CDR3 coding sequence is TGCGCCAGCAGCTCCACTAGCGGGGCCTACGAGCAGTACTTC. It specifies CASSSTSGAYEQYF.

This CDR3 is CASSPLAGSSYEQYF. DNA of the CDR3: TGTGCCAGCTCACCATTAGCGGGATCCTCCTACGAGCAGTACTTC. The chain combines TRBV18 with TRBJ2-7; 8 nucleotides match TRBD2. The trim removed 2 bases at V and 0 bases at J, leaving 3 bases unmatched. CDR1 and CDR2 (germline): KGHSH, LQKENI. CDR3 length equals 15 residues.

This clone appeared once. This chain links TRBV18 with TRBJ2-1; the match to TRBD2 covers 10 bases. Germline-derived CDR1 and CDR2 are KGHSH and LQKENI. Losses at the gene ends were 1 base for V and 1 base for J; bases not matched to a gene: 4. This CDR3 spans 17 amino acids. The CDR3 sequence is CASSPRTSGRSYNEQFF. DNA for the CDR3: TGTGCCAGCTCACCACGGACTAGCGGACGTTCCTACAATGAGCAGTTCTTC.

This chain links TRBV18 with TRBJ1-2; TRBD1 matches at 7 bases. The CDR3 has 16 residues. The V gene end was trimmed by 3 bases and the J gene end by 0 bases; junction bases not matched to a gene: 7. Germline loops: CDR1 KGHSH, CDR2 LQKENI. The CDR3 sequence is CASSPPTGITNYGYTF. The CDR3 DNA is TGTGCCAGCTCACCCCCGACAGGGATCACTAACTATGGCTACACCTTC.

The chain combines TRBV27 with TRBJ2-2; 8 positions match TRBD2. J gave up 1 base and V 5 bases, and 15 bases lay outside the gene matches. The CDR3 has 19 residues. Germline CDR1 MNHEY, CDR2 SMNVEV (reference sequence). The CDR3 DNA sequence: TGTGCCAGCAGTCTGAAAGTTCCCGGGAGGGTTAAGAACACCGGGGAGCTGTTTTTT. Its protein product is CASSLKVPGRVKNTGELFF.

The gene calls are TRBV19 and TRBJ2-2; tentatively, D is TRBD1 (6 bases). CDR3 size: 17 residues. The germline V and J ends were trimmed by 7 bases and 0 bases, with 18 bases remaining between them. The germline gives CDR1 LNHDA, CDR2 SQIVND (reference sequence). Here the CDR3 reads CASTFPNTGTNTGELFF. DNA for the CDR3: TGTGCCAGTACCTTCCCTAATACAGGGACGAACACCGGGGAGCTGTTTTTT.

The chain carries TRBV25-1 and TRBJ1-2; weak D call: TRBD1 (5 bases). This CDR3 region has 13 residues. Trimming removed 2 bases from V and 6 bases from J, with 10 bases in between. Germline V gene lookup returns CDR1 MGHDK and CDR2 SYGVNS. The DNA of the CDR3 is TGTGCCAGCAGTGAAAGGGACTCCCATGGCTACACCTTC. Encoded protein: CASSERDSHGYTF.

This rearrangement joins TRBV3-1 (or the pseudogene TRBV3-2) to TRBJ2-7; 11 positions agree with TRBD2. CDR3 size: 18 residues. The V segment lost 0 bases and the J segment 3 bases; nucleotides outside the gene matches: 10. CDR1 is LGHDT, CDR2 YNNKEL, per germline (reference sequence). The CDR3 is CASSQEPGLAVTIYEQYF. The CDR3 DNA is TGTGCCAGCAGCCAAGAACCGGGACTAGCGGTGACGATCTACGAGCAGTACTTC.

This clone appeared once. The CDR3 DNA sequence: TGTGCCAGCAGCTTAGGCAGGGTTGGGTACGAGCAGTACTTC. Its translation: CASSLGRVGYEQYF. The chain recombines TRBV13 with TRBJ2-7; TRBD1 is a possible D gene (5 bases). V gave up 0 bases and J gave up 4 bases, with 10 bases separating them. The CDR3 is 14 amino acids. Per the germline V gene, CDR1 is PRHDT and CDR2 is FYEKMQ (reference sequence).

Here the CDR3 DNA reads TGTGCCAGCAGCTTAGGTGTAGAGCAGTTCTTC. Protein sequence: CASSLGVEQFF. The chain has TRBV7-8 and TRBJ2-1; D call uncertain. The germline V gene encodes CDR1 SGHVS and CDR2 FQNEAQ. V gave up 1 base and J gave up 10 bases, with 5 bases separating them. The CDR3 contains 11 residues.

The J gene is TRBJ2-7, the V gene TRBV6-6; D gene uncertain. Germline V gene lookup returns CDR1 MNHNY and CDR2 SVGAGI (reference sequence). Between the trimmed V and J ends, which lost 2 bases and 4 bases, there was a span of 3 bases. The CDR3 is 11 amino acids. The CDR3 DNA reads as TGTGCCAGCAGTTACGAGTACGAGCAGTACTTC. It specifies CASSYEYEQYF.

V is TRBV11-3 and J is TRBJ2-7; D possibly corresponds to TRBD2 (5 bases). The CDR3 spans 14 residues. The germline V gene has CDR1 SGHNT and CDR2 YENEEA. The V gene lost 3 bases and the J gene lost 2 bases, with 11 bases spanning the gap. The DNA for the CDR3 is TGTGCCAGCAGCTTCTCGGGGATTCCCTACGAGCAGTACTTC. Its translation: CASSFSGIPYEQYF.

The genes are TRBV6-5 and TRBJ2-5, with 12 bases fitting TRBD2. Trimming at V came to 8 bases and at J to 3 bases, leaving 7 bases not matched to a gene. CDR1 is MNHEY and CDR2 is SVGAGI in the germline V gene. The CDR3 extends over 15 amino acids. CDR3 protein: CASLGGLAGKETQYF. CDR3 nucleotide sequence: TGTGCCAGCCTAGGGGGACTAGCGGGCAAAGAGACCCAGTACTTC.

This chain uses TRBV7-6 with TRBJ1-4, with 10 bases identical to TRBD1. CDR1 is SGHVS and CDR2 is FNYEAQ in the germline V gene. The CDR3 is made up of 15 amino acids. With V trimmed by 5 bases and J by 7 bases, 7 bases remained unmatched. The CDR3 sequence: CASSRNRDRGEKLFF. The CDR3 DNA reads TGTGCCAGCAGCAGAAACCGGGACAGGGGTGAAAAACTGTTTTTT. Full variable domain (outside the CDR3, taken from reference TRBV7-6 and TRBJ1-4): GAGVSQSPRYKVTKRGQDVALRCDPISGHVSLYWYRQALGQGPEFLTYFNYEAQQDKSGLPNDRFSAERPEGSISTLTIQRTEQRDSAMYRCASSRNRDRGEKLFFGSGTQLSVL.

The rearrangement joins TRBV19 to TRBJ2-1, with D possibly TRBD2 on 5 matching bases. The CDR3 spans 15 residues. The V end lost 8 bases, the J end lost 1 base, and 15 bases lay between the germline ends. The germline V gene encodes CDR1 LNHDA and CDR2 SQIVND (reference sequence). CDR3 sequence (DNA): TGTGCCAGTGGGAGACAAAAGGTTTCCTACAATGAGCAGTTCTTC. This encodes CASGRQKVSYNEQFF.

V and J are TRBV19 and TRBJ1-6; D possibly corresponds to TRBD1 (5 bases). This CDR3 spans 16 amino acids. Trimming pared 3 bases from V and 7 bases from J, leaving 16 bases between. Looked up from germline, CDR1 is LNHDA and CDR2 is SQIVND (reference sequence). CDR3 sequence reads: CASSMRDGPGNSPLHF. CDR3 coding DNA: TGTGCCAGTAGTATGCGGGACGGGCCGGGGAATTCACCCCTCCACTTT.

J is TRBJ1-5 and V is TRBV27, with 8 bases that match TRBD1. The CDR3 totals 16 residues. V lost 6 bases, J lost 6 bases, and 13 bases stayed unmatched. The germline CDR1 and CDR2 sequences are MNHEY and SMNVEV (reference sequence). CDR3 in DNA: TGTGCCAGCAGCACCGCGGACAGGGTCTTGGGTCAGCCCCAGCATTTT. This gives the protein CASSTADRVLGQPQHF.

The rearrangement links TRBV5-4 to TRBJ1-4, with D unclear. The V gene's germline CDR1 is SGHNT and CDR2 YYREEE (reference sequence). The V end lost 0 bases, the J end lost 7 bases, and 13 bases lay between the germline ends. The CDR3 spans 15 residues. Here the CDR3 DNA reads TGTGCCAGCAGCTTGGGTTCCAGGATCAGTGAAAAACTGTTTTTT. Encoded protein: CASSLGSRISEKLFF.